The 17 T cell receptor beta chains in this list originate from one sample, sequenced in a study of regulatory T cells in long-lasting Graves disease. Both iRepertoire HTBI primers and Arm-PCR of CDR3 regions were used to build the TCR beta libraries. MiXCR was run by TCRdb on the multiplex PCR reads, yielding one entry per CDR3 protein. The data hold about 470,000 distinct CDR3 sequences, with roughly 21% observed a single time. Time point denoted: persistent/refractory GD, antithyroid drugs over 5 years with positive TRAb. RNA isolated from PBMCs was used to make the TCR library. Material: peripheral blood mononuclear cells (PBMCs), obtained when the disease was refractory, from a patient treated with antithyroid drugs. All receptors derive from a female donor with Graves disease.

This chain uses TRBV7-9 with TRBJ2-7; D uncertain. CDR1 is SEHNR, CDR2 FQNEAQ, per germline (reference sequence). The CDR3 covers 14 residues. Trimming took 5 bases from V and 3 from J, leaving 14 bases between them. The CDR3 region has the DNA TGTGCCAGCAGCCCTCAAGAGCTTATCTACGAGCAGTACTTC. Translated, it gives CASSPQELIYEQYF.

This clonotype was observed a handful of times. The CDR3 region is CASSFAGGGKGGYTF. The CDR3, as DNA: TGTGCCAGCAGTTTTGCGGGTGGGGGGAAGGGTGGCTACACCTTC. The rearrangement joins TRBV27 to TRBJ1-2; TRBD1 is a possible D gene (5 bases). Germline CDR1 MNHEY, CDR2 SMNVEV (reference sequence). V lost 3 bases and J lost 7, with 18 bases in between. The CDR3 runs 15 residues.

This clonotype appeared a few times. The chain links TRBV7-8 to TRBJ2-2; D could derive from TRBD1 or TRBD2 (6 bases each). Per germline, CDR1 SGHVS and CDR2 FQNEAQ. The CDR3 runs to 18 residues. Trimming pared 5 bases from V and 7 bases from J, leaving 26 bases between. The CDR3 DNA follows: TGTGCCAGCAGCATCAACAGGGTTCCGGGACTGGGCGGCGGGGAGCTGTTTTTT. It is translated as CASSINRVPGLGGGELFF.

Only a few counts were recorded for this clonotype. V and J are TRBV5-5 and TRBJ1-2; D unresolved. CDR3 length: 12 amino acids. V dropped 2 bases and J dropped 8 bases, with 10 bases sitting between them. Per germline, CDR1 SGHKS and CDR2 YYEKEE (reference sequence). The CDR3 DNA reads TGTGCCAGCAGCTTCCTTCTTGGGGGCTACACCTTC. This encodes CASSFLLGGYTF.

V and J are TRBV7-9 and TRBJ1-1; 9 bases align to TRBD1. The V and J ends lost 4 bases and 8 bases, in that order; junction bases with no gene match: 8. CDR1 SEHNR and CDR2 FQNEAQ come from the germline V gene (reference sequence). The CDR3 runs 14 residues. CDR3 residues: CASSSGTGITEAFF. In DNA form, the CDR3 reads TGTGCCAGCAGCTCCGGGACAGGGATCACGGAAGCTTTCTTT. The full variable domain, with the rest looked up from reference TRBV7-9 and TRBJ1-1, is DTGVSQNPRHKITKRGQNVTFRCDPISEHNRLYWYRQTLGQGPEFLTYFQNEAQLEKSRLLSDRFSAERPKGSFSTLEIQRTEQGDSAMYLCASSSGTGITEAFFGQGTRLTVV.

The sample holds many counts of this clonotype. The chain uses TRBV30 and TRBJ1-1, with D possibly TRBD1 on 5 matching bases. CDR3 size: 13 residues. V lost 5 bases to trimming and J lost 0 bases, with 10 bases between them. Germline V lookup: CDR1 GTSNPN, CDR2 SVGIG (reference sequence). Here the CDR3 reads CAWGRGVNTEAFF. The CDR3 nucleotides read TGTGCCTGGGGGCGGGGCGTGAACACTGAAGCTTTCTTT.

This clonotype has a count of ten or more. This sequence joins TRBV6-5 and TRBJ2-2; 12 nucleotides line up with TRBD2. CDR1 is MNHEY and CDR2 is SVGAGI in the germline V gene. The CDR3 covers 16 residues. With V trimmed by 4 bases and J by 5 bases, 5 bases remained unmatched. The CDR3 here is CASSSGLAGNTGELFF. Here the CDR3 DNA reads TGTGCCAGCAGTTCCGGACTAGCGGGAAATACCGGGGAGCTGTTTTTT.

The chain joins TRBV14 to TRBJ1-1; D unclear. This CDR3 is built from 15 residues. Germline V gene sequence: CDR1 SGHDN, CDR2 FVKESK. V was pared by 5 bases and J by 1 base, with 14 bases between. CDR3 loop: CASSRSEHPNTEAFF. In DNA, the CDR3 is TGTGCCAGCAGCAGGAGTGAACATCCGAACACTGAAGCTTTCTTT.

CDR3 protein: CATSDTGTGGSGELFF. CDR3 DNA sequence: TGTGCCACCAGTGACACCGGGACAGGGGGCTCCGGGGAGCTGTTTTTT. The genes are TRBV24-1 and TRBJ2-2, with 12 bases that match TRBD1. Germline-derived CDR1 and CDR2 are KGHDR and SFDVKD. The CDR3 has 16 amino acids. V lost 4 bases and J lost 6; bases outside the gene matches: 5.

The V call is TRBV30, the J call TRBJ1-1; weak D call: TRBD1 (5 bases). Germline CDR1 is GTSNPN and CDR2 is SVGIG (reference sequence). V lost 0 bases to trimming and J lost 13 bases, with 18 bases between them. The CDR3 is 13 residues long. The CDR3 DNA follows: TGTGCCTGGAGTGTTAAAGGGGCCTATATGTTTTTCTTT. This gives the protein CAWSVKGAYMFFF.

This clonotype has a count of ten or more. The rearrangement joins TRBV20-1 to TRBJ2-7; TRBD1 agrees at 12 bases. The CDR3 contains 14 residues. The V gene end was trimmed by 6 bases and the J gene end by 4 bases; junction bases not matched to a gene: 7. The germline gives CDR1 DFQATT, CDR2 SNEGSKA (reference sequence). The chain's CDR3 is CSAWPGQGAYEQYF. DNA for the CDR3: TGCAGTGCCTGGCCGGGACAGGGGGCATACGAGCAGTACTTC.

There are many counts of this clonotype. The chain joins TRBV2 to TRBJ2-7; tentatively, D is TRBD2 (5 bases). The CDR3 has 14 amino acids. Trimming left V 5 bases short and J 0 bases short, with 11 bases between. Germline CDR1 and CDR2: SNHLY and FYNNEI. The CDR3 coding sequence is TGTGCCAGCAGTAAGTCCGCGGGCTCCTACGAGCAGTACTTC. It encodes CASSKSAGSYEQYF.

The chain is built from TRBV4-1 and TRBJ1-5; D call uncertain. Germline V gives CDR1 MGHRA, CDR2 YSYEKL. V gave up 2 bases and J gave up 1 base, with 6 bases separating them. The CDR3 contains 14 residues. The CDR3 here is CASSQWVSNQPQHF. The CDR3 coding sequence is TGCGCCAGCAGCCAATGGGTCAGCAATCAGCCCCAGCATTTT.

This clonotype has a handful of counts. The chain carries TRBV7-9 and TRBJ2-5; D is unclear. The germline gives CDR1 SEHNR, CDR2 FQNEAQ (reference sequence). The ends were cut back, 2 bases at V and 5 bases at J, with 9 bases in the middle. This CDR3 spans 13 amino acids. The chain's CDR3 is CASSLSTGETQYF. CDR3 coding DNA: TGTGCCAGCAGCTTAAGTACTGGGGAGACCCAGTACTTC.

CDR3 coding DNA: TGCAGCGTTGGCAGGGGAGGGGGCCAAGAGACCCAGTACTTC. Residues: CSVGRGGGQETQYF. The chain joins TRBV29-1 to TRBJ2-5; D perhaps matches TRBD2 (7 bases). The germline V gene encodes CDR1 SQVTM and CDR2 ANQGSEA. The CDR3 spans 14 residues. V was clipped by 4 bases and J by 1 base, with 13 bases between them.

In this sample, this clonotype turned up many times. The chain is built from TRBV12-3 or TRBV12-4 and TRBJ1-2; the match to TRBD1 covers 10 bases. J gave up 2 bases and V 4 bases, and 10 bases lay outside the gene matches. The CDR3 has 17 amino acids. The CDR3 here is CASSSSARTGGNYGYTF. CDR3 in DNA: TGTGCCAGCAGTTCCTCCGCTAGGACAGGGGGGAACTATGGCTACACCTTC.

V is TRBV20-1 and J is TRBJ2-2; D remains ambiguous. CDR1 is DFQATT, CDR2 SNEGSKA, per germline (reference sequence). V lost 3 bases and J lost 0, with 5 bases in between. This CDR3 region has 13 residues. CDR3: CSASPPNTGELFF. CDR3 sequence (DNA): TGCAGTGCTAGCCCCCCGAACACCGGGGAGCTGTTTTTT.